This is a list of T cell receptor beta chains from one sample in a study of T cell responses to AZD1222 COVID-19 vaccine. TCRdb's copy holds only in-frame clones and misses some; the assay was immunoSEQ multiplex PCR. The sample carries just over 150,000 clones, over 70% recorded once. The sequenced sample was peripheral blood, obtained 28 days after the second AZD1222 dose. These receptors were taken from an adult who received the AZD1222 COVID-19 vaccine. CDR3s include the opening cysteine and the closing phenylalanine or tryptophan. The D gene is left open where the match is weak. For some rows the clone size is stated as once, few or many, or as a class when expanded; others skip it.

v_gene,j_gene,d_gene,abundance,CDR3nt,CDR3aa
TRBV7-9,TRBJ2-1,TRBD2,.,TGTGCCAGCAGCCCGCGGGGGGGCGAGCAGTTCTTC,CASSPRGGEQFF
TRBV18,TRBJ1-6,TRBD1,.,TGTGCCAGCTCACCACTTACAGGGGACTCACCCCTCCACTTT,CASSPLTGDSPLHF
TRBV7-3,TRBJ2-5,.,.,TGTGCCAGCAGTACTAGTTCGGGGGAGACCCAGTACTTC,CASSTSSGETQYF
TRBV9,TRBJ1-6,.,.,TGTGCCAGCAGCGGCCGGGACAATGAGGGAAAATCACCCCTCCACTTT,CASSGRDNEGKSPLHF
TRBV7-8,TRBJ2-7,TRBD2,.,TGTGCCAGCAGCCGGGACTATTCCTACGAGCAGTACTTC,CASSRDYSYEQYF
TRBV29-1,TRBJ1-1,.,many,TGCAGCGTTGAATATCATCAGGGGAGCACTGAAGCTTTCTTT,CSVEYHQGSTEAFF
TRBV27,TRBJ2-2,.,.,TGTGCCAGCAGTTCCCCGGGCAGGGCCACCGGGGAGCTGTTTTTT,CASSSPGRATGELFF
TRBV5-1,TRBJ2-3,.,.,TGCGCCAGCAGCGGCCTGGCGAGCACAGATACGCAGTATTTT,CASSGLASTDTQYF
TRBV28,TRBJ1-4,.,.,TGTGCCAGCATCCCGGGAGGGCGCAATGAAAAACTGTTTTTT,CASIPGGRNEKLFF
TRBV7-2,TRBJ2-2,.,.,TGTGCCAGCAGCTTATGGGGAACCGGGGAGCTGTTTTTT,CASSLWGTGELFF
TRBV30,TRBJ2-7,.,.,TGTGCCTGGACGCGCGGGGGCCCCTCCTACGAGCAGTACTTC,CAWTRGGPSYEQYF
TRBV11-2,TRBJ1-2,TRBD1,.,TGTGCCAGCAGCCTCGACAGGGGAAGGGGCTACACCTTC,CASSLDRGRGYTF
TRBV7-9,TRBJ1-2,.,.,TGTGCCAGCAGCCGGCAGGGGAACTATGGCTACACCTTC,CASSRQGNYGYTF
TRBV19,TRBJ2-5,TRBD2,.,TGTGCCAGTAAGAGGACTAGCGGCGCTCAAGAGACCCAGTACTTC,CASKRTSGAQETQYF
TRBV3-1/TRBV3-2,TRBJ2-5,.,.,TGTGCCAGCAGCCAAGATGGCTGGGTAGAAGAGACCCAGTACTTC,CASSQDGWVEETQYF
TRBV6-2/TRBV6-3,TRBJ2-2,TRBD1,.,TGTGCCAGCAGTTACTCGATGAGGGGGCGAAACACCGGGGAGCTGTTTTTT,CASSYSMRGRNTGELFF
TRBV6-2/TRBV6-3,TRBJ2-3,.,.,TGTGCCAGCAGTTACCCACAGGGGAGGTCTAGCACAGATACGCAGTATTTT,CASSYPQGRSSTDTQYF
TRBV18,TRBJ2-2,TRBD2,.,TGTGCCAGCTCAGTTGGACTAGCGGGAGTATCTGGGGAGCTGTTTTTT,CASSVGLAGVSGELFF
TRBV28,TRBJ1-6,TRBD1,.,TGTGCCAGCAGTTTAGGGGACAGGGGGAATTCACCCCTCCACTTT,CASSLGDRGNSPLHF
TRBV7-7,TRBJ2-7,.,.,TGTGCTAGCAGCTCTATTGACCGCCCCTACGAGCAGTACTTC,CASSSIDRPYEQYF
TRBV10-3,TRBJ2-5,.,.,TGTGCCATCAGTGAATCCCAGACCCAGTACTTC,CAISESQTQYF
TRBV19,TRBJ2-5,TRBD1,.,TGTGCCAGTAGTACTTTGGGGACAGGGCAAGAGACCCAGTACTTC,CASSTLGTGQETQYF
TRBV10-3,TRBJ2-5,TRBD2,.,TGTGCCATCAGTGAAGGAGGGAGGGCCGGGGAGACCCAGTACTTC,CAISEGGRAGETQYF
TRBV7-9,TRBJ2-2,TRBD1,.,TGTGCCAGCAGCTTAGCTTCCTCAGGGGGCACCGGGGAGCTGTTTTTT,CASSLASSGGTGELFF
TRBV2,TRBJ2-7,.,once,TGTGCCAGCAGGAGAGTACAGGGTACTAGCTCCTACGAGCAGTACTTC,CASRRVQGTSSYEQYF
TRBV5-1,TRBJ2-1,.,.,TGCGCCAGCAGACCGTTGGGCGGGAATAATGAGCAGTTCTTC,CASRPLGGNNEQFF
TRBV15,TRBJ2-5,.,.,TGTGCCACCAGCAGAGCCCCCCGGCGAGGAGAGACCCAGTACTTC,CATSRAPRRGETQYF
TRBV7-2,TRBJ2-1,TRBD2,.,TGTGCCAGCAGCGGAACTGGGACTAGCTCCTACAATGAGCAGTTCTTC,CASSGTGTSSYNEQFF
TRBV18,TRBJ2-7,.,.,TGTGCCAGCTCACCCGGGGGTACCTCCTACGAGCAGTACTTC,CASSPGGTSYEQYF
TRBV19,TRBJ2-5,.,once,TGTGCCAGTAGTGCCCCTTCCACCCCAAGGGGAACCCAGTACTTC,CASSAPSTPRGTQYF
TRBV30,TRBJ2-1,.,.,TGTGCCTGGAGTACCCAGATCTACAATGAGCAGTTCTTC,CAWSTQIYNEQFF
TRBV9,TRBJ2-7,.,.,TGTGCCAGCAGCGTAGGAGGGGGTAACTCCTACGAGCAGTACTTC,CASSVGGGNSYEQYF
TRBV21-1,TRBJ2-7,.,.,TGTGCCAGCAGCACACCCCAAAGGACAGGGGAGAGAGGCGAGCAGTACTTC,CASSTPQRTGERGEQYF
TRBV28,TRBJ1-1,.,.,TGTGCCAGCGGGGCGGCCCGCGAAGCTTTCTTT,CASGAAREAFF
TRBV2,TRBJ1-2,.,.,TGTGCCAGCAGTGAAGGGGCTAGCTATGGCTACACCTTC,CASSEGASYGYTF
TRBV10-1,TRBJ1-2,.,.,TGCGCCAGCAGAGCTGGGAATTGTGGCTACACCTTC,CASRAGNCGYTF
TRBV7-2,TRBJ2-1,TRBD1,.,TGTGCCAGCAGCCGGGACAGGGGTTCCTACAATGAGCAGTTCTTC,CASSRDRGSYNEQFF
TRBV6-2/TRBV6-3,TRBJ2-5,TRBD1,.,TGTGCCAGCAGTCCCCGACAGGGGTTAACCCAGTACTTC,CASSPRQGLTQYF
TRBV27,TRBJ2-7,.,few,TGTGCCAGCAGTTTATCGACAGGATGGGACCACGAGCAGTACTTC,CASSLSTGWDHEQYF
TRBV30,TRBJ2-7,.,.,TGTGCCTGGAGCCGAGAGGGAAAGTCCTACGAGCAGTACTTC,CAWSREGKSYEQYF
TRBV24-1,TRBJ2-5,.,.,TGTGCCACCAGTGATTCCGGACAGCCCCAAGAGACCCAGTACTTC,CATSDSGQPQETQYF
TRBV4-1,TRBJ2-4,TRBD1,.,TGCGCCAGCAGCCCATCCACCGACAGGGGAAACATTCAGTACTTC,CASSPSTDRGNIQYF
TRBV6-4,TRBJ2-6,.,.,TGTGCCAGCAGTGAAGGACAGCCTGGGGCCAACGTCCTGACTTTC,CASSEGQPGANVLTF
TRBV19,TRBJ1-1,TRBD1,.,TGTGCCAGTAGTTCGATCCGACAGGGGGCAAGTGTCACTGAAGCTTTCTTT,CASSSIRQGASVTEAFF
TRBV21-1,TRBJ2-1,.,.,TGTGCCAGCAGCCTAACCGGTTTTGAGCAGTTCTTC,CASSLTGFEQFF
TRBV6-2/TRBV6-3,TRBJ2-1,TRBD2,.,TGTGCCAGCAGTAGGGCGGGAGGGCCGAATGAGCAGTTCTTC,CASSRAGGPNEQFF
TRBV6-5,TRBJ2-7,TRBD1,.,TGTGCCACCTCGGGACAGACCTACGAGCAGTACTTC,CATSGQTYEQYF
TRBV5-1,TRBJ2-5,.,.,TGCGCCAGCACCCCAGGGGCGGGAGTGGAGACCCAGTACTTC,CASTPGAGVETQYF
TRBV5-6,TRBJ2-2,TRBD2,.,TGTGCCAGCAGCTTGGATAGCGGGAGTAAGACCGGGGAGCTGTTTTTT,CASSLDSGSKTGELFF
TRBV6-5,TRBJ1-6,.,.,TGTGCCACCCTGACCTATAATTCACCCCTCCACTTT,CATLTYNSPLHF
TRBV2,TRBJ2-1,.,.,TGTGCCAGCAAAGGATTAGATCATGAGCAGTTCTTC,CASKGLDHEQFF
TRBV11-2,TRBJ2-3,TRBD2,.,TGTGCCAGCAGCAATACCGGGACTAGGATACTTGATACGCAGTATTTT,CASSNTGTRILDTQYF
TRBV4-2,TRBJ2-5,.,.,TGTGCCAGCACCTCCCACTTAGATGGGACTTCCATCCCCACAGAGACCCAGTACTTC,CASTSHLDGTSIPTETQYF
TRBV7-2,TRBJ1-1,TRBD1,.,TGTGCCAGCAGCCTGGACAGGGTCACTGAAGCTTTCTTT,CASSLDRVTEAFF
TRBV7-9,TRBJ2-1,.,.,TGTGCCAGCAGCCCGAGACTAGTACAGTTCTTC,CASSPRLVQFF